The rows below give T cell receptor beta chains drawn from one sample of a study of blood T cells in healthy people across ages. TCRdb called the 5' RACE reads again in MiXCR, with one record for every CDR3 protein. The table has approximately 1,700,000 distinct CDR3 sequences, 30% to 40% seen once. The sequenced sample consisted of blood. These receptors all stem from a human donor in good health. Both conserved end residues are part of each CDR3. Fields, in order: clone size, D gene, J gene, CDR3 length, V gene, CDR3 DNA, CDR3 protein. The D gene is left open where the match is weak. Part of the rows lack a size; the others show once, few, many or a class for expanded clones.

clone size: .; D gene: TRBD1; J gene: TRBJ1-2; CDR3 length: 15; V gene: TRBV12-3/TRBV12-4; CDR3 DNA: TGTACCAGCAGCCCGACAGGGACAACTAACTATGGCTACACCTTC; CDR3 protein: CTSSPTGTTNYGYTF
clone size: .; D gene: .; J gene: TRBJ2-1; CDR3 length: 16; V gene: TRBV10-3; CDR3 DNA: TGTGCCATCAGTGAGTTTATGCAGGGAAAGCTACGTGAGCAGTTCTTC; CDR3 protein: CAISEFMQGKLREQFF
clone size: .; D gene: .; J gene: TRBJ2-7; CDR3 length: 14; V gene: TRBV6-2/TRBV6-3; CDR3 DNA: TGTGCCACCCAACTCACGACGCTTACCTACGAGCAGTACTTC; CDR3 protein: CATQLTTLTYEQYF
clone size: .; D gene: .; J gene: TRBJ1-4; CDR3 length: 15; V gene: TRBV7-2; CDR3 DNA: TGTGCCAGCAGCAACAAGTTTGCAACTAATGAAAAACTGTTTTTT; CDR3 protein: CASSNKFATNEKLFF
clone size: few; D gene: .; J gene: TRBJ1-2; CDR3 length: 13; V gene: TRBV20-1; CDR3 DNA: TGCAGTGCCCCCGAGCGTGGGTACTATGGCTACACCTTC; CDR3 protein: CSAPERGYYGYTF
clone size: .; D gene: .; J gene: TRBJ1-2; CDR3 length: 12; V gene: TRBV5-6; CDR3 DNA: TGTGCCAGTGAGGGACAAGACTATGGCTACACCTTC; CDR3 protein: CASEGQDYGYTF
clone size: few; D gene: .; J gene: TRBJ1-1; CDR3 length: 12; V gene: TRBV12-3/TRBV12-4; CDR3 DNA: TGTGCCAGCAACCAGGGTTCCACTGAAGCTTTCTTT; CDR3 protein: CASNQGSTEAFF
clone size: .; D gene: .; J gene: TRBJ2-7; CDR3 length: 10; V gene: TRBV29-1; CDR3 DNA: TGCAGCGTCGTCCATGATGAGCAGTACTTC; CDR3 protein: CSVVHDEQYF
clone size: .; D gene: TRBD1; J gene: TRBJ1-2; CDR3 length: 15; V gene: TRBV16; CDR3 DNA: TGTGCCAGCAGCCGACAGGGGGCGGTGGGATATGGCTACACCTTC; CDR3 protein: CASSRQGAVGYGYTF
clone size: .; D gene: .; J gene: TRBJ1-5; CDR3 length: 13; V gene: TRBV30; CDR3 DNA: TGTGCCTGGAGTCTACTAGCAGATCAGCCCCAGCATTTT; CDR3 protein: CAWSLLADQPQHF
clone size: .; D gene: .; J gene: TRBJ2-3; CDR3 length: 12; V gene: TRBV20-1; CDR3 DNA: TGCAGTGCTAGCCCCCCCGTAGATACGCAGTATTTT; CDR3 protein: CSASPPVDTQYF
clone size: .; D gene: .; J gene: TRBJ2-1; CDR3 length: 15; V gene: TRBV7-2; CDR3 DNA: TGTGCCAGCAGCTTAAACCGACATAGGAATAATGAGCAGTTCTTC; CDR3 protein: CASSLNRHRNNEQFF
clone size: .; D gene: .; J gene: TRBJ2-1; CDR3 length: 16; V gene: TRBV12-3/TRBV12-4; CDR3 DNA: TGTGCCAGCAGTTTAGAGGTCGGGGAGGCCTACAATGAGCAGTTCTTC; CDR3 protein: CASSLEVGEAYNEQFF
clone size: .; D gene: TRBD1; J gene: TRBJ2-6; CDR3 length: 18; V gene: TRBV24-1; CDR3 DNA: TGTGCCACCAGTACTCGGACAGGGCACTTTACTGGGGCCAACGTCCTGACTTTC; CDR3 protein: CATSTRTGHFTGANVLTF
clone size: .; D gene: .; J gene: TRBJ1-1; CDR3 length: 17; V gene: TRBV7-9; CDR3 DNA: TGTGCCAGCAGCTCATTCACTCTCAGGGCAAGGTCTGGTGAAGCTTTCTTT; CDR3 protein: CASSSFTLRARSGEAFF
clone size: .; D gene: TRBD1; J gene: TRBJ2-7; CDR3 length: 14; V gene: TRBV4-2; CDR3 DNA: TGTGCCAGCAGCCAATTTGGGACAGGGAGCGAGCAGTACTTC; CDR3 protein: CASSQFGTGSEQYF
clone size: few; D gene: .; J gene: TRBJ1-2; CDR3 length: 13; V gene: TRBV20-1; CDR3 DNA: TGCAGTGCTAGAGATCAAAGGGCCTCCGGCTACACCTTC; CDR3 protein: CSARDQRASGYTF
clone size: .; D gene: .; J gene: TRBJ1-5; CDR3 length: 14; V gene: TRBV20-1; CDR3 DNA: TGCAGTGCTAGAGCGGGTACGGCTGGAGGGCCCCAGCATTTT; CDR3 protein: CSARAGTAGGPQHF
clone size: .; D gene: .; J gene: TRBJ2-5; CDR3 length: 12; V gene: TRBV29-1; CDR3 DNA: TGCAGCGTTGAAGTGCAGGAAGAGACCCAGTACTTC; CDR3 protein: CSVEVQEETQYF
clone size: .; D gene: TRBD1; J gene: TRBJ2-1; CDR3 length: 16; V gene: TRBV5-1; CDR3 DNA: TGCGCCAGCAGCTTACAGGGGACCCCTACCTACAATGAGCAGTTCTTC; CDR3 protein: CASSLQGTPTYNEQFF
clone size: .; D gene: TRBD1; J gene: TRBJ2-1; CDR3 length: 14; V gene: TRBV10-3; CDR3 DNA: TGTGCCATCGCCCGGGACAGGGATAGGGGTGAGCAGTTCTTC; CDR3 protein: CAIARDRDRGEQFF
clone size: few; D gene: .; J gene: TRBJ1-2; CDR3 length: 16; V gene: TRBV7-2; CDR3 DNA: TGTGCCAGCAGCTTCCGGGGCCTACGGGATAACTATGGCTACACCTTC; CDR3 protein: CASSFRGLRDNYGYTF
clone size: .; D gene: TRBD2; J gene: TRBJ2-3; CDR3 length: 17; V gene: TRBV7-2; CDR3 DNA: TGTGCCAGCAGCTTTCGGGGGGGCCGCAAGGGGGGAGATACGCAGTATTTT; CDR3 protein: CASSFRGGRKGGDTQYF
clone size: .; D gene: .; J gene: TRBJ1-1; CDR3 length: 13; V gene: TRBV20-1; CDR3 DNA: TGCAGTGCTCCAGGCCCAGGTCACACTGAAGCTTTCTTT; CDR3 protein: CSAPGPGHTEAFF
clone size: .; D gene: .; J gene: TRBJ1-5; CDR3 length: 14; V gene: TRBV20-1; CDR3 DNA: TGCAGTGCTAGACCCGGACGGGGCGATCAGCCCCAGCATTTT; CDR3 protein: CSARPGRGDQPQHF
clone size: many; D gene: .; J gene: TRBJ1-2; CDR3 length: 12; V gene: TRBV6-5; CDR3 DNA: TGTGCCAGCACAAAAACAGGTGGTGGCTACACCTTC; CDR3 protein: CASTKTGGGYTF
clone size: .; D gene: .; J gene: TRBJ2-5; CDR3 length: 14; V gene: TRBV6-6; CDR3 DNA: TGTGCCAGCAGCGGACAAAGGGGGAGAGAGACCCAGTACTTC; CDR3 protein: CASSGQRGRETQYF
clone size: once; D gene: .; J gene: TRBJ2-1; CDR3 length: 15; V gene: TRBV7-8; CDR3 DNA: TGTGCCAGCAGCAGACGACGCACTACCTACAATGAGCAGTTCTTC; CDR3 protein: CASSRRRTTYNEQFF
clone size: .; D gene: .; J gene: TRBJ1-2; CDR3 length: 16; V gene: TRBV6-5; CDR3 DNA: TGTGCCAGCAGTTACGGTATATTACAGGGAGTCTATGGCTACACCTTC; CDR3 protein: CASSYGILQGVYGYTF
clone size: .; D gene: .; J gene: TRBJ1-2; CDR3 length: 13; V gene: TRBV5-1; CDR3 DNA: TGCGCCAGCGGGAATCCGGGGGCGAGTGGCTACACCTTC; CDR3 protein: CASGNPGASGYTF
clone size: few; D gene: .; J gene: TRBJ2-1; CDR3 length: 13; V gene: TRBV5-1; CDR3 DNA: TGCGCCAGCGCCAGGGGGGGGGTCGATGTGCAGTTCTTC; CDR3 protein: CASARGGVDVQFF
clone size: .; D gene: .; J gene: TRBJ2-1; CDR3 length: 16; V gene: TRBV5-6; CDR3 DNA: TGTGCCAGCAGCCCGGGGGGACAGAGCTCCTACAATGAGCAGTTCTTC; CDR3 protein: CASSPGGQSSYNEQFF
clone size: .; D gene: .; J gene: TRBJ1-2; CDR3 length: 16; V gene: TRBV6-1; CDR3 DNA: TGTGCCAGCAGTGAATCTGGCGGTTCCTATATGGATGGCTACACCTTC; CDR3 protein: CASSESGGSYMDGYTF
clone size: few; D gene: TRBD1; J gene: TRBJ2-7; CDR3 length: 15; V gene: TRBV7-8; CDR3 DNA: TGTGCCAGCAACGGGAGAGGACAGGGGCCCTACGAGCAGTACTTC; CDR3 protein: CASNGRGQGPYEQYF
clone size: .; D gene: .; J gene: TRBJ1-2; CDR3 length: 15; V gene: TRBV6-5; CDR3 DNA: TGTGCCAGCAGTTACTATTCGGGACGGACTTATGGCTACACCTTC; CDR3 protein: CASSYYSGRTYGYTF
clone size: .; D gene: .; J gene: TRBJ2-7; CDR3 length: 14; V gene: TRBV10-3; CDR3 DNA: TGTGCCATCAGTGAATTGACAGGTACCTACGAGCAGTACTTC; CDR3 protein: CAISELTGTYEQYF
clone size: once; D gene: TRBD2; J gene: TRBJ2-1; CDR3 length: 16; V gene: TRBV12-3/TRBV12-4; CDR3 DNA: TGTGCCAGCACCCTGGAGGGGACTAGCGGTTACAATGAGCAGTTCTTC; CDR3 protein: CASTLEGTSGYNEQFF
clone size: .; D gene: TRBD2; J gene: TRBJ2-2; CDR3 length: 14; V gene: TRBV6-5; CDR3 DNA: TGTGCCAGCAGCCAACCGGGGGGAACCGGGGAGCTGTTTTTT; CDR3 protein: CASSQPGGTGELFF
clone size: .; D gene: .; J gene: TRBJ1-2; CDR3 length: 13; V gene: TRBV5-8; CDR3 DNA: TGTGCCAGCAGCTTAATACGGAGGGGTGGCTACACCTTC; CDR3 protein: CASSLIRRGGYTF
clone size: few; D gene: .; J gene: TRBJ1-1; CDR3 length: 16; V gene: TRBV2; CDR3 DNA: TGTGCCAGCAGTGAAGTGATACTGGGCAGCCTCACTGAAGCTTTCTTT; CDR3 protein: CASSEVILGSLTEAFF
clone size: .; D gene: .; J gene: TRBJ2-2; CDR3 length: 15; V gene: TRBV7-9; CDR3 DNA: TGTGCCAGCAGATTTGGCAGGGGAAGTGCCGGGGAGCTGTTTTTT; CDR3 protein: CASRFGRGSAGELFF
clone size: .; D gene: TRBD2; J gene: TRBJ2-3; CDR3 length: 15; V gene: TRBV20-1; CDR3 DNA: TGCAGTGCATCCCCCTACGGGGGGGCCGGGGATACGCAGTATTTT; CDR3 protein: CSASPYGGAGDTQYF
clone size: .; D gene: .; J gene: TRBJ1-1; CDR3 length: 14; V gene: TRBV6-1; CDR3 DNA: TGTGCCAGCAATAGGGTCCACATGAACACTGAAGCTTTCTTT; CDR3 protein: CASNRVHMNTEAFF
clone size: few; D gene: TRBD2; J gene: TRBJ2-1; CDR3 length: 15; V gene: TRBV7-2; CDR3 DNA: TGTGCCAGCAGCCGGGGGGGGCCGGAGTACAATGAGCAGTTCTTC; CDR3 protein: CASSRGGPEYNEQFF
clone size: .; D gene: .; J gene: TRBJ2-7; CDR3 length: 14; V gene: TRBV27; CDR3 DNA: TGTGCCAGCAGTTACCAAGGGGCCTCCTACGAGCAGTACTTC; CDR3 protein: CASSYQGASYEQYF